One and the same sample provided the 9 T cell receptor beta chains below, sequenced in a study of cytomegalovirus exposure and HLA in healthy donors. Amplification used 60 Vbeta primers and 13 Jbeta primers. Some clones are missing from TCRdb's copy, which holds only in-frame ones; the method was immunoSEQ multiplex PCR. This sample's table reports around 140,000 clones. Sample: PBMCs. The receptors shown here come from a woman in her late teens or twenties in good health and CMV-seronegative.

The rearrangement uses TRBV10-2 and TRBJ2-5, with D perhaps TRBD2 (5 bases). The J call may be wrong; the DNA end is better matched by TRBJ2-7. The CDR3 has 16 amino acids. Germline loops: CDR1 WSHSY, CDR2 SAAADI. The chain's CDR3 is CASSDYYGKAPYEQYF. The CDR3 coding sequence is TGCGCCAGCAGTGATTACTACGGGAAGGCACCCTACGAGCAGTACTTC.

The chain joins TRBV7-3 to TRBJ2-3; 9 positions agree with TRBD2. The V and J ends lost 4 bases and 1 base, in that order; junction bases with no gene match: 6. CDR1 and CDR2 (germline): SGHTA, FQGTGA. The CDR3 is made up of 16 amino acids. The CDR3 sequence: CASSSAGGPGTDTQYF. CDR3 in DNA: TGTGCCAGCAGCTCAGCGGGAGGCCCCGGCACAGATACGCAGTATTTT.

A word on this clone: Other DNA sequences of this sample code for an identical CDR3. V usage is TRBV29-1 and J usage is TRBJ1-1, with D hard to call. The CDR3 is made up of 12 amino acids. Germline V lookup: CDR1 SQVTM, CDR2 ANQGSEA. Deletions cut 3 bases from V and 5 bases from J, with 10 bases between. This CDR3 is CSVEEGGTEAFF. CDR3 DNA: TGCAGCGTTGAGGAGGGAGGAACTGAAGCTTTCTTT.

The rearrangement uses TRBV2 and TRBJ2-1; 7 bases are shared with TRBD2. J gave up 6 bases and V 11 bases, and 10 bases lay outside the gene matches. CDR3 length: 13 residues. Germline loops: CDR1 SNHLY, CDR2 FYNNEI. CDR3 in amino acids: CASKGGDVNEQFF. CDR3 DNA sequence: TGTGCCTCCAAGGGAGGGGATGTCAATGAGCAGTTCTTC.

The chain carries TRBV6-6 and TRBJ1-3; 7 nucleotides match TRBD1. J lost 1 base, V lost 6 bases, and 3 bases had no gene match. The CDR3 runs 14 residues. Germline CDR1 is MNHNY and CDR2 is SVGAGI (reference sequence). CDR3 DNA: TGTGCCAGCAGACTGACAGGGTCTGGAAACACCATATATTTT. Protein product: CASRLTGSGNTIYF.

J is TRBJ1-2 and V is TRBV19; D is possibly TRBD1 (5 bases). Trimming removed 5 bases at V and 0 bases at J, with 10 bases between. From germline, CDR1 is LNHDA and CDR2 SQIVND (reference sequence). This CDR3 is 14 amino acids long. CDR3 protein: CASSPGGANYGYTF. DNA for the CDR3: TGTGCCAGTAGTCCCGGGGGAGCTAACTATGGCTACACCTTC.

The CDR3 DNA reads TGTGCCAGCAGTTACGGGCTAAACGGGGAGCTGTTTTTT. It codes for CASSYGLNGELFF. The chain combines TRBV6-5 with TRBJ2-2; D is unclear. The ends were cut back, 2 bases at V and 7 bases at J, with 8 bases in the middle. This CDR3 is 13 amino acids long. CDR1 MNHEY and CDR2 SVGAGI come from the germline V gene.

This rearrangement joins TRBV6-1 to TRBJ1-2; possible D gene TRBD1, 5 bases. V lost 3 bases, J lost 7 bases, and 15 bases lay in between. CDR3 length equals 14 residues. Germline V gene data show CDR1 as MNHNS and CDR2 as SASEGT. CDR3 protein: CASSERGSRGGYTF. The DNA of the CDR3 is TGTGCCAGCAGTGAGCGGGGGTCTCGGGGTGGCTACACCTTC.

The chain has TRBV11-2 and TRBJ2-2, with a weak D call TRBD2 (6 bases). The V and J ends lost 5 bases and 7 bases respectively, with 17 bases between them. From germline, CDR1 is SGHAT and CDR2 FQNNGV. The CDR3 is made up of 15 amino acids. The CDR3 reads CASSLPAWEVGELFF. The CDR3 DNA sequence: TGTGCCAGCAGCCTTCCGGCCTGGGAGGTCGGGGAGCTGTTTTTT.